Shown below are 3 T cell receptor beta chains from a single sample sequenced in a study of blood T cell repertoires in COVID-19. Here immunoSEQ multiplex PCR was the method, and the copy in TCRdb shows in-frame clones only, minus some. This sample has about 160,000 clones, with approximately 80% found just once. Sequencing used peripheral blood. These receptors were taken from a woman older than 75 with acute or convalescent COVID-19.

The V and J genes are TRBV10-2 and TRBJ2-7, with 9 bases that match TRBD1. Germline values: CDR1 WSHSY, CDR2 SAAADI. The CDR3 runs 14 residues. Germline trimming cut 6 bases from V and 6 bases from J; bases unmatched to any gene: 9. The DNA for the CDR3 is TGCGCCAGCAGCCCGGACAGGGGATCGGCCGAGCAGTACTTC. It translates to CASSPDRGSAEQYF.

The V and J genes are TRBV27 and TRBJ1-4; a possible D gene is TRBD1 (5 bases). With 6 bases removed from V and 5 bases from J, the gap between germline ends came to 13 bases. Germline CDR1 reads MNHEY; CDR2 reads SMNVEV (reference sequence). The CDR3 runs 14 residues. The CDR3 protein is CASSYDRRNEKLFF. CDR3 nucleotide sequence: TGTGCCAGCAGCTACGACAGAAGGAATGAAAAACTGTTTTTT. Full variable domain (remainder filled in from reference TRBV27 and TRBJ1-4): EAQVTQNPRYLITVTGKKLTVTCSQNMNHEYMSWYRQDPGLGLRQIYYSMNVEVTDKGDVPEGYKVSRKEKRNFPLILESPSPNQTSLYFCASSYDRRNEKLFFGSGTQLSVL.

The gene calls are TRBV29-1 and TRBJ2-1; no clear D. V lost 3 bases and J 4 bases, leaving 13 bases between the germline ends. Germline loops: CDR1 SQVTM, CDR2 ANQGSEA. CDR3 length: 14 residues. CDR3 sequence: CSVDQAGAYNEQFF. The CDR3 bases are TGCAGCGTTGATCAGGCAGGCGCATACAATGAGCAGTTCTTC.